What follows are 17 T cell receptor beta chains derived from one specimen sequenced in a study of post-analysis software for immune sequencing data. Unique-molecular-identifier-tagged TCR beta cDNA libraries were used. TCRdb analysed the PCR reads with MiXCR anew, one entry per CDR3 protein. The sample holds about 160,000 distinct CDR3 sequences, about 37% seen once. Sample: blood, taken after autologous hematopoietic stem cell transplantation. The receptors here all came from a girl aged 10-17 years with multiple sclerosis.

At least ten counts were recorded for this clonotype. The chain recombines TRBV5-5 with TRBJ1-5; D unclear. The CDR3 contains 14 residues. Germline V gene sequence: CDR1 SGHKS, CDR2 YYEKEE (reference sequence). V was cut by 3 bases and J by 2 bases, with 9 bases left in between. CDR3 bases: TGTGCCAGCAGCTCCGGATGGGGCAATCAGCCCCAGCATTTT. This encodes CASSSGWGNQPQHF.

V and J are TRBV10-3 and TRBJ1-2; D may be TRBD1 (5 bases). The CDR3 spans 15 residues. Germline V gene data show CDR1 as ENHRY and CDR2 as SYGVKD. The V gene lost 6 bases and the J gene lost 2 bases, with 16 bases spanning the gap. CDR3 sequence (DNA): TGTGCCATCAGCGAATCCAGGGAGGGGAACTATGGCTACACCTTC. Protein sequence: CAISESREGNYGYTF.

Only one count was recorded for this clonotype. A much larger clonotype is one base distant, so this may be a read error. The J gene is TRBJ2-6, the V gene TRBV29-1; D perhaps matches TRBD1 (6 bases). This CDR3 is built from 17 residues. Germline CDR1 SQVTM, CDR2 ANQGSEA. The CDR3 loop reads CSVGEGRGSSGANILTF. CDR3 nucleotides: TGCAGCGTCGGCGAGGGCAGGGGAAGCTCTGGGGCCAACATCCTGACTTTC. The entire variable domain, with the rest obtained from reference TRBV29-1 and TRBJ2-6, is as follows: SAVISQKPSRDICQRGTSLTIQCQVDSQVTMMFWYRQQPGQSLTLIATANQGSEATYESGFVIDKFPISRPNLTFSTLTVSNMSPEDSSIYLCSVGEGRGSSGANILTFGAGSRLTVL.

The rearrangement uses TRBV6-1 and TRBJ1-5; 8 nucleotides align to TRBD1. This CDR3 has 14 residues. With 11 bases clipped from V and 0 bases from J, the junction kept 6 bases outside the gene matches. Germline loops: CDR1 MNHNS, CDR2 SASEGT. The CDR3 sequence is CACGQGNSNQPQHF. CDR3 DNA: TGTGCCTGCGGACAGGGCAATAGCAATCAGCCCCAGCATTTT.

The chain is built from TRBV24-1 and TRBJ2-3, with 10 bases identical to TRBD2. Germline V gene lookup returns CDR1 KGHDR and CDR2 SFDVKD. The CDR3 contains 17 residues. V was clipped by 3 bases and J by 0 bases; unmatched bases: 5. The CDR3 nucleotides are TGTGCCACCAGTGATGCGACTAGCGGGTCTAGCACAGATACGCAGTATTTT. This gives the protein CATSDATSGSSTDTQYF.

This clonotype was picked up a small number of times. This rearrangement joins TRBV18 to TRBJ2-1, with D uncertain. This CDR3 has 14 residues. The V gene lost 0 bases and the J gene lost 0 bases, with 3 bases spanning the gap. CDR1 is KGHSH, CDR2 LQKENI, per germline. The CDR3 spells CASSPPSSYNEQFF. The CDR3 DNA is TGTGCCAGCTCACCACCGAGCTCCTACAATGAGCAGTTCTTC.

There are a few counts of this clonotype. The J gene is TRBJ1-2, the V gene TRBV12-3 or TRBV12-4, with D maybe TRBD1 (6 bases). Trimming left V 6 bases short and J 6 bases short, with 14 bases between. The length of the CDR3 is 13 residues. The CDR3 DNA reads as TGTGCCAGCAGGGCGGGCAGGGGTGATGGCTACACCTTC. Its translation: CASRAGRGDGYTF.

In this sample, this clonotype turned up a few times. The rearrangement uses TRBV28 and TRBJ2-3; D is possibly TRBD1 (5 bases). CDR3 length equals 14 residues. Germline V gene data show CDR1 as MDHEN and CDR2 as SYDVKM. The V gene lost 4 bases and the J gene lost 6 bases, with 14 bases spanning the gap. CDR3 coding DNA: TGTGCCAGCAGTTCATCAGGGTGGTGGGATACGCAGTATTTT. It translates to CASSSSGWWDTQYF.

The genes are TRBV3-1 and TRBJ2-5; the match to TRBD2 covers 10 bases. CDR3 size: 14 residues. CDR1 LGHDT and CDR2 YNNKEL come from the germline V gene (reference sequence). Trimming removed 4 bases from V and 11 bases from J; junction bases left unmatched: 10. The CDR3 loop is CASSPSGSVYGQYF. The DNA of the CDR3 is TGTGCCAGCAGCCCTAGCGGGAGTGTATACGGGCAGTACTTC.

This clonotype was seen a handful of times. V and J are TRBV18 and TRBJ2-1; 9 bases agree with TRBD1. Germline CDR1 is KGHSH and CDR2 is LQKENI. V shed 1 base and J 4 bases; nucleotides not matched to a gene: 8. This CDR3 is 17 amino acids long. CDR3 DNA sequence: TGTGCCAGCTCACCACGCCGGGACAGGGTGAGTTACAATGAGCAGTTCTTC. Protein product: CASSPRRDRVSYNEQFF.

In this sample, this clonotype turned up once. V is TRBV18 and J is TRBJ2-7, with 13 bases lining up with TRBD2. V shed 6 bases and J 2 bases; nucleotides not matched to a gene: 19. This CDR3 has 20 residues. Germline values: CDR1 KGHSH, CDR2 LQKENI. CDR3 DNA sequence: TGTGCCAGCTCCCGCAACGTTGGACAGGGAGGGACTAGCGGGGCCTACGAGCAGTACTTC. It codes for CASSRNVGQGGTSGAYEQYF.

This clonotype has only a few counts. The chain joins TRBV7-8 to TRBJ2-3, with 12 bases matching TRBD2. Unmatched junction bases numbered 9, after V lost 5 bases and J lost 6 bases. Per germline, CDR1 SGHVS and CDR2 FQNEAQ. This CDR3 contains 16 residues. Here the CDR3 reads CASSAPTSGRLDTQYF. Here the CDR3 DNA reads TGTGCCAGCAGCGCTCCGACTAGCGGGAGACTGGATACGCAGTATTTT. Supplemented by reference TRBV7-8 and TRBJ2-3, the full variable domain reads GAGVSQSPRYKVAKRGQDVALRCDPISGHVSLFWYQQALGQGPEFLTYFQNEAQLDKSGLPSDRFFAERPEGSVSTLKIQRTQQEDSAVYLCASSAPTSGRLDTQYFGPGTRLTVL.

V and J are TRBV9 and TRBJ2-5; TRBD1 aligns across 7 bases. V lost 0 bases and J lost 13; bases outside the gene matches: 12. This CDR3 is 14 amino acids long. Germline V gene data show CDR1 as SGDLS and CDR2 as YYNGEE. DNA of the CDR3: TGTGCCAGCAGCGTAGGCAACAGGGGATCGGGGCTGTACTTC. Residues: CASSVGNRGSGLYF.

A few counts support this clonotype. At one end the junction does not follow the germline gene, possibly because of a read error. This chain uses TRBV7-7 with TRBJ2-7; either TRBD1 or TRBD2 may supply D (6 bases each). The germline V gene encodes CDR1 SSHAT and CDR2 FNYEAQ (reference sequence). The CDR3 is 14 amino acids. For the CDR3, the DNA is TGTGCTAGCAGCTTAGGGGGGCCTGGAGACGAGCAGTACTTC. It translates to CASSLGGPGDEQYF.

This clonotype was seen a few times. The gene calls are TRBV12-3 or TRBV12-4 and TRBJ2-4, with TRBD2 as a possible D gene (5 bases). Near its end, the DNA agrees better with TRBJ2-7, so the J call may be wrong. The CDR3 runs 14 residues. CDR3 region: CASSLFSISGEQYF. The CDR3 DNA is TGTGCCAGCAGTTTATTTTCCATCAGCGGCGAGCAGTACTTC.

This clonotype was seen repeatedly, ten times or more. This chain uses TRBV18 with TRBJ2-6, with 9 bases identical to TRBD1. The junction had 1 base not matched to a gene; V was cut back by 3 bases and J by 10 bases. CDR3 length: 13 amino acids. Per germline, CDR1 KGHSH and CDR2 LQKENI. The chain's CDR3 is CASSPGTGNVLTF. In nucleotides, the CDR3 is TGTGCCAGCTCACCCGGGACAGGGAACGTCCTGACTTTC.

This clonotype has just a few counts. The gene calls are TRBV10-3 and TRBJ1-1; possibly TRBD1 for D (6 bases). Germline V CDR1 and CDR2: ENHRY, SYGVKD. This CDR3 is 12 amino acids long. Trimming removed 8 bases from V and 2 bases from J, with 9 bases in between. The CDR3 protein is CAIGGTNTEAFF. The CDR3 coding sequence is TGTGCCATCGGGGGCACCAACACTGAAGCTTTCTTT.